This T cell receptor beta chain emerged from a study of shared clonotypes between healthy human individuals. Study-wide background: There were three CD4 naive, three CD4 memory, two CD8 naive and one CD8 memory plates per donor.

Germline-derived CDR1 and CDR2 are PRHDT and FYEKMQ (reference sequence). The CDR3 length is 18 residues. Trimming at V came to 2 bases and at J to 0 bases, leaving 9 bases not matched to a gene. A note on this clone: The antigen is undetermined.

Assay used: immunoSEQ multiplex PCR; TCRdb lists only in-frame clones, some missing. The sample contains roughly 1,000,000 clones, 70% to 80% of which appear only once. Findings and limits, study-wide: Across a few donors, naive CD4 shared around 5%, naive CD8 under 4%, memory CD4 about 2.4%, memory CD8 roughly 0.37%. In the sorted subsets, rarefaction showed sequencing was incomplete despite large depth.

What was sequenced was memory CD4+ T cells from PBMCs. Subset: CD45RA-negative fraction. The rearrangement joins TRBV13 to TRBJ2-3; 9 nucleotides align to TRBD2. The TCR originated in a man aged 18 to 35 in good health. Some clones in this sample may be carry-over from other donors' samples. The CDR3 is CASSLRLAGWASTDTQYF. For the CDR3, the DNA is TGTGCCAGCAGCTTACGGCTAGCGGGATGGGCTAGCACAGATACGCAGTATTTT.